The 13 T cell receptor beta chains below were found in one sample sequenced in a study of CD8 T cells in ankylosing spondylitis. Whole-study results and caveats: A TCR beta motif made of eight highly homologous variants seemed typical of ankylosing spondylitis blood.

Their target antigens are unknown. One entry per CDR3 protein, called by TCRdb with MiXCR from the 5' RACE reads. The sample has approximately 540,000 distinct CDR3 sequences; over 9.5% are singletons. The source material was blood, either unsorted or a sorted T cell fraction (not recorded which). These TCRs come from a male donor with ankylosing spondylitis.

This clonotype was counted only a few times. The rearrangement uses TRBV20-1 and TRBJ1-5; D is perhaps TRBD1 (5 bases). The CDR3 has 16 residues. Germline values: CDR1 DFQATT, CDR2 SNEGSKA (reference sequence). V gave up 5 bases and J gave up 0 bases, with 17 bases separating them. CDR3 DNA: TGCAGTGCTCTCAGGCGGGACCGGTTTAGCAATCAGCCCCAGCATTTT. Translated, it gives CSALRRDRFSNQPQHF.

The rearrangement links TRBV3-1 to TRBJ2-1; 12 bases fit TRBD2. CDR3 length equals 15 residues. The germline V gene encodes CDR1 LGHDT and CDR2 YNNKEL (reference sequence). V gave up 4 bases and J gave up 6 bases; unmatched junction bases: 4. The CDR3: CASSPLTSGSNEQFF. CDR3 nucleotides: TGTGCCAGCAGCCCTCTGACTAGCGGGAGCAATGAGCAGTTCTTC.

A few counts support this clonotype. The chain employs TRBV5-1 and TRBJ2-3; 15 bases map to TRBD2. After removal of 4 bases from V and 4 bases from J, the junction contained 7 bases not matched to a gene. CDR1 SGHRS and CDR2 YFSETQ come from the germline V gene. This CDR3 contains 17 residues. The CDR3 bases are TGCGCCAGCAGCACCGCCGGGACTAGCGGGGGGCCAGATACGCAGTATTTT. Protein: CASSTAGTSGGPDTQYF.

There are a few counts of this clonotype. CDR3 bases: TGTGCCAGCAGTTTCCAGGGGAGGAGAGAGACCCAGTACTTC. As protein: CASSFQGRRETQYF. The chain is built from TRBV12-3 or TRBV12-4 and TRBJ2-5, with D tentatively TRBD1 or TRBD2 (6 bases each). CDR3 length: 14 residues. Trimming stripped 3 bases from V and 4 bases from J, with 12 bases between.

This clonotype was found a few times. The chain is built from TRBV18 and TRBJ2-6; a possible D gene is TRBD2 (6 bases). The CDR3 length is 16 residues. V lost 6 bases to trimming and J lost 8 bases, with 20 bases between them. The germline CDR1 and CDR2 sequences are KGHSH and LQKENI. Here the CDR3 reads CASSLSGGANSNVLTF. CDR3 bases: TGTGCCAGCTCCCTCAGCGGAGGGGCAAACTCCAACGTCCTGACTTTC.

V and J are TRBV6-2 or TRBV6-3 and TRBJ1-1; D is ambiguous. This CDR3 has 14 amino acids. From germline, CDR1 is MNHEY and CDR2 SVGEGT. Trimming removed 6 bases from V and 0 bases from J, with 11 bases in between. In DNA, the CDR3 is TGTGCCAGCAGCTGGGGAATTGTGAACACTGAAGCTTTCTTT. This encodes CASSWGIVNTEAFF.

In this sample, this clonotype turned up a few times. J is TRBJ2-3 and V is TRBV11-1; 14 bases are shared with TRBD2. With 1 base clipped from V and 4 bases from J, the junction kept 7 bases outside the gene matches. The germline V gene encodes CDR1 SGHAT and CDR2 FQDESV (reference sequence). The CDR3 runs 18 residues. CDR3 coding DNA: TGTGCCAGCAGCTTAGTAGGGACTAGCGGGAGACGGGCAGATACGCAGTATTTT. Its protein is CASSLVGTSGRRADTQYF.

The chain joins TRBV3-1 to TRBJ2-1; D gene unclear. Trimming pared 2 bases from V and 2 bases from J, leaving 7 bases between. CDR1 is LGHDT, CDR2 YNNKEL, per germline (reference sequence). The CDR3 consists of 14 residues. DNA of the CDR3: TGTGCCAGCAGCCAACCCGGTCCCTACAATGAGCAGTTCTTC. This encodes CASSQPGPYNEQFF.

V and J are TRBV20-1 and TRBJ2-7; 7 bases map to TRBD1. Germline-derived CDR1 and CDR2 are DFQATT and SNEGSKA (reference sequence). The V and J ends lost 5 bases and 7 bases, in that order; junction bases with no gene match: 11. The CDR3 runs 13 residues. CDR3 in DNA: TGCAGTGCTTCTGACGACAGGGCTCGAGAGCAGTACTTC. Translation: CSASDDRAREQYF.

This clonotype was observed a handful of times. V is TRBV7-8 and J is TRBJ2-1; possible D gene TRBD2, 5 bases. Germline loops: CDR1 SGHVS, CDR2 FQNEAQ. The CDR3 length is 15 residues. The V end was cut by 6 bases, the J end by 2 bases, with 14 bases between. The CDR3 region is CASSLDLPTYNEQFF. Here the CDR3 DNA reads TGTGCCAGCAGTTTGGACTTGCCTACCTACAATGAGCAGTTCTTC.

This clonotype was counted only a few times. This chain connects TRBV11-2 to TRBJ1-2; D gene unclear. Trimming shortened V by 3 bases and J by 4 bases, and 12 bases separated the two germline ends. This CDR3 region has 14 residues. Looked up from germline, CDR1 is SGHAT and CDR2 is FQNNGV. The CDR3 coding sequence is TGTGCCAGCAGCTTCTCAGGCGAGCCCTATGGCTACACCTTC. Translation gives CASSFSGEPYGYTF.

This clonotype was recorded a few times. The genes are TRBV2 and TRBJ1-5; 7 bases are a match to TRBD1. The V and J ends lost 9 bases and 0 bases, in that order; junction bases with no gene match: 5. CDR1 is SNHLY and CDR2 is FYNNEI in the germline V gene. This CDR3 region has 14 residues. The CDR3 here is CASTGQLSNQPQHF. The CDR3, as DNA: TGTGCCAGTACGGGACAGCTTAGCAATCAGCCCCAGCATTTT.

CDR3 nucleotide sequence: TGCGCCAGCACCCAGGACAGGGGTTGGGGCACTGAAGCTTTCTTT. Residues: CASTQDRGWGTEAFF. The chain uses TRBV5-1 and TRBJ1-1, with 9 bases fitting TRBD1. Losses at the gene ends were 6 bases for V and 4 bases for J; bases not matched to a gene: 10. The length of the CDR3 is 15 residues. CDR1 and CDR2 from the germline V gene are SGHRS and YFSETQ. Complete variable domain (other parts from reference TRBV5-1 and TRBJ1-1): KAGVTQTPRYLIKTRGQQVTLSCSPISGHRSVSWYQQTPGQGLQFLFEYFSETQRNKGNFPGRFSGRQFSNSRSEMNVSTLELGDSALYLCASTQDRGWGTEAFFGQGTRLTVV.